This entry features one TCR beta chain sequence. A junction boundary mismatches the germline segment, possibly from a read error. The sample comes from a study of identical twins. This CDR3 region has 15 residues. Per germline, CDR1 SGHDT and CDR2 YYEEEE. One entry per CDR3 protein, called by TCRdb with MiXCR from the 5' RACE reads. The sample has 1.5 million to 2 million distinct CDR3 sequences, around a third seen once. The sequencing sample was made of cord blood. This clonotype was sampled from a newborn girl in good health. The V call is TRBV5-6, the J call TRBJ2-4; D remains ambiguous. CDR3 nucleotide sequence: TGTGCCGGCAGCTGGGTAGGGTTTGCCAAAAACATTCAGTACTTC. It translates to CAGSWVGFAKNIQYF.